A single sample gave rise to the 27 T cell receptor beta chains below, sequenced in a study of cytomegalovirus exposure and HLA in healthy donors. PCR involved 60 Vbeta and 13 Jbeta primers. The data were produced by immunoSEQ multiplex PCR, yet TCRdb's version contains in-frame clones alone and is incomplete. The profile shows approximately 130,000 clones, about 78% of them singletons. Sample: PBMCs. All receptors derive from a middle-aged man in good health and CMV-seronegative.

The CDR3 loop reads CASSNIGQRPSTDTQYF. For the CDR3, the DNA is TGCGCCAGCAGCAATATAGGACAGCGCCCTAGCACAGATACGCAGTATTTT. The chain employs TRBV10-1 and TRBJ2-3; maybe TRBD1 (6 bases). The CDR3 is 17 residues long. Germline CDR1 WNHNN, CDR2 SYGVQD (reference sequence). The V end was cut by 6 bases, the J end by 0 bases, with 19 bases between.

V and J are TRBV28 and TRBJ1-2; D is perhaps TRBD1 (5 bases). V was trimmed by 5 bases and J by 3 bases, leaving 19 bases between them. The CDR3 sequence is 16 residues long. From germline, CDR1 is MDHEN and CDR2 SYDVKM. The CDR3 protein is CASSTIGALVDYGYTF. In DNA, the CDR3 is TGTGCCAGCAGTACGATAGGGGCGTTGGTCGACTATGGCTACACCTTC.

The genes are TRBV5-1 and TRBJ2-7; perhaps TRBD1 as D (7 bases). V lost 2 bases and J lost 0, with 9 bases in between. Germline CDR1 SGHRS, CDR2 YFSETQ. This CDR3 spans 14 amino acids. The CDR3 DNA reads TGCGCCAGCAGCTTCCAGGGGGGCTCCTACGAGCAGTACTTC. This gives the protein CASSFQGGSYEQYF.

V and J are TRBV28 and TRBJ2-5, with a tentative D call TRBD1 (6 bases). The J call may not be correct, given that the DNA end is closer to TRBJ2-7. There are 13 residues in the CDR3. In germline, CDR1 is MDHEN, CDR2 SYDVKM. CDR3 sequence (DNA): TGTGCCAGCACCCGGACAGACTCCTACGAGCAGTACTTC. Translation gives CASTRTDSYEQYF.

The J gene is TRBJ2-7, the V gene TRBV29-1; no reliable D call. Germline V gene data show CDR1 as SQVTM and CDR2 as ANQGSEA. V was trimmed by 1 base and J by 0 bases, leaving 4 bases between them. The CDR3 length is 12 residues. CDR3 in amino acids: CSVEGSSYEQYF. CDR3 DNA: TGCAGCGTTGAAGGTAGCTCCTACGAGCAGTACTTC.

The chain has TRBV28 and TRBJ1-2; 9 positions match TRBD1. The length of the CDR3 is 15 residues. The trim removed 6 bases at V and 5 bases at J, leaving 10 bases unmatched. The germline V gene has CDR1 MDHEN and CDR2 SYDVKM. The CDR3 loop is CASRRDRAGLYGYTF. CDR3 sequence (DNA): TGTGCCAGCAGGCGGGACAGGGCCGGCCTTTATGGCTACACCTTC.

The V and J genes are TRBV6-5 and TRBJ1-1, with 10 positions matching TRBD1. CDR3 size: 14 residues. Trimming at V came to 7 bases and at J to 5 bases, leaving 7 bases not matched to a gene. Germline assignment: CDR1 MNHEY and CDR2 SVGAGI. The CDR3 bases are TGTGCCAGCACTAGACAGGGGGCGTTTACTGAAGCTTTCTTT. The encoded protein is CASTRQGAFTEAFF.

V is TRBV28 and J is TRBJ1-2; 10 bases map to TRBD1. V trimming: 2 bases; J trimming: 5 bases; junction bases outside the gene matches: 8. Germline assignment: CDR1 MDHEN and CDR2 SYDVKM. The CDR3 runs 16 residues. The CDR3 loop is CASSLVGDRGLYGYTF. In DNA, the CDR3 is TGTGCCAGCAGTTTAGTTGGGGACAGGGGTTTATATGGCTACACCTTC.

CDR3 sequence (DNA): TGTGCCAGCAGCTTAGAGCCGGGCCGGAGGGGCTACACCTTC. Protein sequence: CASSLEPGRRGYTF. The chain recombines TRBV7-2 with TRBJ1-2; D unclear. Germline V gene data show CDR1 as SGHTA and CDR2 as FQGNSA. Trimming stripped 1 base from V and 8 bases from J, with 14 bases between. CDR3 size: 14 residues.

This sequence joins TRBV30 and TRBJ1-5; D possibly corresponds to TRBD1 (6 bases). Germline loops: CDR1 GTSNPN, CDR2 SVGIG (reference sequence). This CDR3 spans 13 amino acids. Trimming removed 0 bases from V and 6 bases from J, with 9 bases in between. This CDR3 is CAWSVDRSQPQHF. CDR3 nucleotides: TGTGCCTGGAGTGTAGACAGGTCTCAGCCCCAGCATTTT.

J is TRBJ2-7 and V is TRBV29-1; TRBD1 is a possible D gene (8 bases). This CDR3 has 13 amino acids. Germline values: CDR1 SQVTM, CDR2 ANQGSEA. Trimming shortened V by 7 bases and J by 1 base, and 14 bases separated the two germline ends. The CDR3 DNA reads TGCAGCGGGGAGGGACAGGTTTCCTACGAGCAGTACTTC. Its protein product is CSGEGQVSYEQYF.

This clone was recorded a few times. The gene calls are TRBV5-6 and TRBJ1-1; D ambiguous. In germline, CDR1 is SGHDT, CDR2 YYEEEE. Trimming removed 0 bases from V and 9 bases from J, with 12 bases in between. The CDR3 sequence is 13 residues long. DNA for the CDR3: TGTGCCAGCAGCTTGGCAGAGGGTGATCAAGCTTTCTTT. It is translated as CASSLAEGDQAFF.

The V and J genes are TRBV6-5 and TRBJ1-1; 7 nucleotides agree with TRBD1. This CDR3 has 14 residues. V lost 7 bases and J lost 4; bases outside the gene matches: 9. Per germline, CDR1 MNHEY and CDR2 SVGAGI. In DNA form, the CDR3 reads TGTGCCAGCACCAGAATGGGACAGATCACTGAAGCTTTCTTT. As protein: CASTRMGQITEAFF.

This rearrangement joins TRBV19 to TRBJ1-2; D gene ambiguous. The CDR3 runs 13 residues. The germline V and J ends were trimmed by 1 base and 3 bases, with 6 bases remaining between them. CDR1 and CDR2 (germline): LNHDA, SQIVND (reference sequence). Here the CDR3 DNA reads TGTGCCAGTAGTATAGGTCCCGACTATGGCTACACCTTC. Translating gives CASSIGPDYGYTF.

CDR3 sequence: CASKPGQVLSYEQYF. Written as DNA, the CDR3 is TGTGCCAGCAAGCCGGGACAGGTCCTGTCCTACGAGCAGTACTTC. This chain joins TRBV11-2 and TRBJ2-7; TRBD1 aligns across 8 bases. The CDR3 spans 15 residues. V gave up 7 bases and J gave up 1 base; unmatched junction bases: 9. From germline, CDR1 is SGHAT and CDR2 FQNNGV.

The J gene is TRBJ1-1, the V gene TRBV5-4, with D possibly matching TRBD1 (6 bases). Per germline, CDR1 SGHNT and CDR2 YYREEE (reference sequence). The CDR3 extends over 14 amino acids. The V gene lost 4 bases and the J gene lost 0 bases, with 10 bases spanning the gap. CDR3 sequence: CASSPTGMNTEAFF. The CDR3 nucleotides read TGTGCCAGCAGCCCGACAGGAATGAACACTGAAGCTTTCTTT.

J is TRBJ1-1 and V is TRBV11-2; maybe TRBD1 (6 bases). The CDR3 sequence is 13 residues long. V lost 5 bases and J lost 10, with 17 bases in between. CDR1 and CDR2 (germline): SGHAT, FQNNGV. CDR3 DNA sequence: TGTGCCAGCAGCCCTGACAAAACAGGGCGAGCTTTCTTT. This codes for CASSPDKTGRAFF.

This clone was seen repeatedly, ten times or more. The DNA for the CDR3 is TGCGCCAGCAGCCCGGACAGGGGGCTCTATAGGAATGAAAAACTGTTTTTT. It codes for CASSPDRGLYRNEKLFF. The chain combines TRBV5-1 with TRBJ1-4, with 11 bases that match TRBD1. The CDR3 has 17 residues. Germline V lookup: CDR1 SGHRS, CDR2 YFSETQ. Trimming removed 4 bases from V and 5 bases from J; junction bases left unmatched: 10.

This clone was seen just once. The gene calls are TRBV2 and TRBJ2-7; TRBD1 matches 9 bases. The CDR3 is made up of 15 amino acids. The J segment lost 4 bases and the V segment lost 4 bases, leaving 8 bases of the junction unmatched. The V gene's germline CDR1 is SNHLY and CDR2 FYNNEI. This CDR3 is CASSGLGQGRYEQYF. CDR3 sequence (DNA): TGTGCCAGCAGTGGGCTGGGACAGGGTAGATACGAGCAGTACTTC.

This chain uses TRBV10-1 with TRBJ2-1, with D unresolved. Germline V CDR1 and CDR2: WNHNN, SYGVQD (reference sequence). The V and J ends lost 0 bases and 0 bases respectively, with 15 bases between them. CDR3 size: 18 residues. The CDR3 region has the DNA TGCGCCAGCAGTGAGTCCCGTGACTTTCCTAACTCCTACAATGAGCAGTTCTTC. It is translated as CASSESRDFPNSYNEQFF.

The chain joins TRBV7-6 to TRBJ2-3; 8 positions agree with TRBD1. V gave up 1 base and J gave up 7 bases; unmatched junction bases: 4. Looked up from germline, CDR1 is SGHVS and CDR2 is FNYEAQ. This CDR3 comprises 14 residues. In DNA, the CDR3 is TGTGCCAGCAGCTTAGGGACAGGGCCCAATACGCAGTATTTT. It translates to CASSLGTGPNTQYF.

The V call is TRBV5-1, the J call TRBJ2-7; 11 bases fit TRBD2. The germline V gene has CDR1 SGHRS and CDR2 YFSETQ. Trimming took 0 bases from V and 6 from J; bases not matched to a gene: 8. This CDR3 is 16 amino acids long. Here the CDR3 reads CASSLAANSGRGEQYF. The CDR3 DNA reads TGCGCCAGCAGCTTGGCCGCGAATAGCGGGAGGGGCGAGCAGTACTTC.

The J gene is TRBJ2-2, the V gene TRBV2; possibly TRBD2 for D (7 bases). The CDR3 is 15 amino acids. Trimming took 6 bases from V and 4 from J, leaving 15 bases between them. Germline V lookup: CDR1 SNHLY, CDR2 FYNNEI. The CDR3 loop reads CASRGREGGTGELFF. Written as DNA, the CDR3 is TGTGCCAGCAGGGGGAGGGAAGGGGGCACCGGGGAGCTGTTTTTT. Variable domain in full (rest from reference TRBV2 and TRBJ2-2): EPEVTQTPSHQVTQMGQEVILRCVPISNHLYFYWYRQILGQKVEFLVSFYNNEISEKSEIFDDQFSVERPDGSNFTLKIRSTKLEDSAMYFCASRGREGGTGELFFGEGSRLTVL.

The rearrangement links TRBV19 to TRBJ2-7, with D possibly matching TRBD1 (5 bases). V was shortened by 4 bases and J by 2 bases, with 12 bases between the two germline ends. CDR1 is LNHDA, CDR2 SQIVND, per germline (reference sequence). The CDR3 sequence is 14 residues long. This chain's CDR3 is CASSTPKDTYEQYF. Here the CDR3 DNA reads TGTGCCAGTAGTACCCCCAAGGACACCTACGAGCAGTACTTC.

The chain recombines TRBV6-5 with TRBJ2-7, with TRBD1 matching 9 bases. Trimming at V came to 8 bases and at J to 4 bases, leaving 6 bases not matched to a gene. CDR3 size: 13 residues. CDR1 and CDR2 from the germline V gene are MNHEY and SVGAGI. The CDR3, as DNA: TGTGCCAGCGCGCCGGGACAGGGTTACGAGCAGTACTTC. This encodes CASAPGQGYEQYF.

The gene calls are TRBV15 and TRBJ1-4, with 10 nucleotides matching TRBD1. Germline V lookup: CDR1 LNHNV, CDR2 YYDKDF (reference sequence). V shed 4 bases and J 8 bases; nucleotides not matched to a gene: 7. The CDR3 has 15 amino acids. CDR3 sequence reads: CATSKGQGVYEKLFF. CDR3 coding DNA: TGTGCCACCAGCAAAGGACAGGGGGTTTACGAAAAACTGTTTTTT.

V is TRBV7-8 and J is TRBJ2-2; 10 bases line up with TRBD1. The V segment lost 5 bases and the J segment 6 bases; nucleotides outside the gene matches: 6. CDR1 SGHVS and CDR2 FQNEAQ come from the germline V gene. This CDR3 comprises 15 residues. CDR3 loop: CASSESGTGAGELFF. DNA of the CDR3: TGTGCCAGCAGCGAGTCCGGGACAGGGGCCGGGGAGCTGTTTTTT.